This T cell receptor (beta chain) stems from a study of T cells in Graves' hyperthyroidism and ophthalmopathy. What was amplified from RNA transcripts were TCR beta CDR3 regions. HTBI primers were used for first-round RT-PCR of the TCR CDR3. TCRdb analysed the multiplex PCR reads with MiXCR anew, one entry per CDR3 protein. Of 550,000 to 850,000 distinct CDR3 sequences listed, under 20% were seen once; the top ten hold approximately 15%. The study, taken as a whole, reports: Within blood appeared most thyroid clonotypes that had expanded above 0.001.

Germline V gene lookup returns CDR1 MGHRA and CDR2 YSYEKL. The CDR3 is 15 amino acids. Trimming took 1 base from V and 4 from J, leaving 13 bases between them. This clonotype showed up many times. Its target is not known. PBMCs were obtained from about 9.9 ml fresh peripheral blood. The sample consisted of blood. The chain employs TRBV4-1 and TRBJ1-2, with unresolved D. The receptor was isolated from a woman between 45 and 60 years old with Graves' hyperthyroidism that later progressed to Graves' ophthalmopathy. CDR3 region: CASSQGLAGGYGYTF. The DNA of the CDR3 is TGCGCCAGCAGCCAAGGCCTGGCAGGAGGCTATGGCTACACCTTC.